This TCR beta chain was recorded in a study of T-cell memory formation after mild COVID-19. This clonotype was recorded a few times. Its antigen is not identified. 5'RACE primed from the constant segment yielded TCR alpha and TCR beta cDNA libraries bearing sample barcodes and UMIs. TCRdb re-called the 5' RACE reads through MiXCR, storing one row per CDR3 protein. The data contain 350,000 to 450,000 distinct CDR3 sequences, around 18% of them singletons. CDR1 SGDLS and CDR2 YYNGEE come from the germline V gene. V was pared by 0 bases and J by 7 bases, with 14 bases between. There are 15 residues in the CDR3. Findings and caveats of the study: CD4+ clones that contracted lay mainly in CM and EM; CD8+ ones lay in EMRA.

Input material: PBMCs or a T cell subset sorted from them (not recorded which). The source of this sequence is an adult woman who had mild COVID-19 (a few samples of this study predate the infection). Cell type and time point are not known. This rearrangement joins TRBV9 to TRBJ2-1, with D unresolved. The CDR3 sequence: CASSVARTGRNEQFF. As DNA, the CDR3 is TGTGCCAGCAGCGTAGCCCGGACCGGACGGAATGAGCAGTTCTTC.